One sample yielded the 10 T cell receptor beta chains listed below, sequenced in a study of vaccination and CD4 T cells after COVID-19. Sequence data for DNA of cultured CD4+ T cells were generated by the Oncomine TCR Beta short-read assay. TCRdb re-called the PCR reads through MiXCR, storing one row per CDR3 protein. Counted here are roughly 15,000 distinct CDR3 sequences, about 28% occurring once; the ten biggest clones make up approximately 17%. As for treatment: approximately nine-day PBMC culture with coronavirus spike peptide pools or control peptides (ViraFEST assay). The antigens of these receptors remain unknown. The sequenced sample was cultured CD4+ T cells from blood. The receptors here all came from a human donor with COVID-19.

This chain uses TRBV12-3 or TRBV12-4 with TRBJ1-5; 8 bases map to TRBD1. Losses at the gene ends were 1 base for V and 15 bases for J; bases not matched to a gene: 5. The length of the CDR3 is 12 residues. The CDR3 spells CASSLGGQAVHF. CDR3 in DNA: TGTGCCAGCAGTTTAGGGGGACAGGCGGTGCATTTT.

This clonotype was observed a handful of times. The rearrangement links TRBV28 to TRBJ1-1; 7 bases fit TRBD1. V dropped 8 bases and J dropped 4; count of bases not matched to a gene: 16. The germline V gene has CDR1 MDHEN and CDR2 SYDVKM. The CDR3 totals 16 residues. The DNA for the CDR3 is TGTGCCAGCGTATCTCTCCCGGCAGGGGGGCGCACTGAAGCTTTCTTT. Protein product: CASVSLPAGGRTEAFF.

A few counts support this clonotype. At one of its ends the junction is not consistent with the germline gene, which may arise from a read error. The V call is TRBV6-5, the J call TRBJ2-3, with D possibly matching TRBD1 (6 bases). The CDR3 is 15 amino acids. Looked up from germline, CDR1 is MNHEY and CDR2 is SVGAGI. The CDR3 here is CASSHSTGSTDTQYF. The CDR3 DNA reads TGTGCCAGCAGTCACTCCACAGGGAGCACAGATACGCAGTATTTT.

The gene calls are TRBV11-2 and TRBJ2-1; TRBD2 matches at 7 bases. The germline V gene has CDR1 SGHAT and CDR2 FQNNGV. V shed 5 bases and J 8 bases; nucleotides not matched to a gene: 9. The CDR3 totals 14 residues. The CDR3: CASSISSGRDEQFF. In DNA form, the CDR3 reads TGTGCCAGCAGCATATCCTCAGGGAGGGATGAGCAGTTCTTC.

This clonotype was counted a few times. The chain uses TRBV7-9 and TRBJ1-4, with TRBD1 as a possible D gene (5 bases). This CDR3 comprises 15 residues. With 5 bases removed from V and 4 bases from J, the gap between germline ends came to 14 bases. The V gene's germline CDR1 is SEHNR and CDR2 FQNEAQ (reference sequence). DNA for the CDR3: TGTGCCAGCAGCCCTGACATGGGGCTTAATGAAAAACTGTTTTTT. Translated: CASSPDMGLNEKLFF.

In its sample, this clonotype was seen a few times. The DNA for the CDR3 is TGTGCCAGCAGGAAGGGTGAAGGTTCACCCCTCCACTTT. This encodes CASRKGEGSPLHF. V is TRBV12-3 or TRBV12-4 and J is TRBJ1-6; D gene ambiguous. V was trimmed by 6 bases and J by 9 bases, leaving 12 bases between them. This CDR3 spans 13 amino acids.

The J gene is TRBJ2-1, the V gene TRBV7-2, with D perhaps matching TRBD1 or TRBD2 (5 bases each). Trimming removed 5 bases from V and 8 bases from J, with 16 bases in between. Looked up from germline, CDR1 is SGHTA and CDR2 is FQGNSA. The CDR3 contains 14 residues. The CDR3, as DNA: TGTGCCAGCAGCGGGGGACGCGGGTCCCATGAGCAGTTCTTC. It translates to CASSGGRGSHEQFF.

The gene calls are TRBV12-3 or TRBV12-4 and TRBJ1-1; the D gene is possibly TRBD1 (5 bases). There are 13 residues in the CDR3. V was cut by 3 bases and J by 5 bases, with 10 bases left in between. CDR3 coding DNA: TGTGCCAGCAGTTTTGGGGGGGGTACTGAAGCTTTCTTT. Residues: CASSFGGGTEAFF.

This clonotype was counted a few times. The chain joins TRBV6-1 to TRBJ1-1, with 7 bases identical to TRBD1. CDR3 length: 14 residues. Germline CDR1 MNHNS, CDR2 SASEGT. The V gene end was trimmed by 5 bases and the J gene end by 6 bases; junction bases not matched to a gene: 9. CDR3 sequence: CASSPHRGRAEAFF. CDR3 bases: TGTGCCAGCAGTCCGCACAGGGGTCGGGCTGAAGCTTTCTTT.

The CDR3 loop is CASSIISAETQYF. CDR3 in DNA: TGTGCCAGTAGTATAATAAGCGCGGAGACCCAGTACTTC. V usage is TRBV19 and J usage is TRBJ2-5; D ambiguous. Germline CDR1 reads LNHDA; CDR2 reads SQIVND (reference sequence). The V and J ends lost 2 bases and 5 bases respectively, with 9 bases between them. The CDR3 runs 13 residues. The entire variable domain, with the rest obtained from reference TRBV19 and TRBJ2-5, is as follows: DGGITQSPKYLFRKEGQNVTLSCEQNLNHDAMYWYRQDPGQGLRLIYYSQIVNDFQKGDIAEGYSVSREKKESFPLTVTSAQKNPTAFYLCASSIISAETQYFGPGTRLLVL.